This T cell receptor (beta chain) was observed in a study of long-term antiretroviral therapy in people with HIV. Study outcomes and limitations: Data on ART adherence, viral resistance or therapy changes were unavailable. Pre-ART-expanded clones dominated the repertoire at all time points.

On this clone itself: Its matching antigen is unknown.

Survey level was the resolution at which the v3.0 immunoSEQ assay ran. The protocol was immunoSEQ multiplex PCR, while the TCRdb copy is restricted to in-frame clones and leaves out a portion. This table has about 28,000 clones, around 83% appearing once. The germline gives CDR1 PRHDT, CDR2 FYEKMQ (reference sequence). V lost 8 bases and J lost 0, with 17 bases in between. The CDR3 covers 15 residues. This TCR came from a young man with HIV. J is TRBJ2-7 and V is TRBV13; D gene ambiguous. This sample comprised unsorted PBMCs, obtained 0.4 years after starting antiretroviral therapy. The chain's CDR3 is CASFSTSSPSYEQYF. The CDR3 DNA follows: TGTGCCAGCTTCTCGACATCATCCCCCTCCTACGAGCAGTACTTC.